This T cell receptor beta chain was recorded in a study of technical replicates of blood from several donors. V was pared by 1 base and J by 12 bases, with 5 bases of the junction left unmatched. The CDR3 spans 13 residues. The V gene's germline CDR1 is LNHDA and CDR2 SQIVND (reference sequence). Produced via immunoSEQ multiplex PCR; TCRdb's table is partial and in-frame only. The table includes around 13,000 clones, 84% detected once. The chain employs TRBV19 and TRBJ2-1; 8 bases map to TRBD2. The receptor was isolated from a human donor in good health. Sequencing was carried out using PBMCs. The CDR3 loop is CASSIGGLGGQFF. The CDR3 DNA reads as TGTGCCAGTAGTATAGGGGGACTAGGTGGGCAGTTCTTC.